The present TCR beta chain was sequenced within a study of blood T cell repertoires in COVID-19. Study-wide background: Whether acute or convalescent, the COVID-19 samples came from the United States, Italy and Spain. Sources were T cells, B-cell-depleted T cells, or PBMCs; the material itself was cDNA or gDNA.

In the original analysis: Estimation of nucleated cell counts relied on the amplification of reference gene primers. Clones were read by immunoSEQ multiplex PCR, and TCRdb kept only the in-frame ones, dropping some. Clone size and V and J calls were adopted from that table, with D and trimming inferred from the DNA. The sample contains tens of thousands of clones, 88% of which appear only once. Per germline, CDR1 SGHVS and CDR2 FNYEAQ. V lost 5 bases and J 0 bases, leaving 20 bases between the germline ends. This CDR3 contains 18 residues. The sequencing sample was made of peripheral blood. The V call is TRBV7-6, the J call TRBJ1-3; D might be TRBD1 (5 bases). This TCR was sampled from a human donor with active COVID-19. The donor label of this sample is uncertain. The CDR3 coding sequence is TGTGCCAGCAGCCTCACCGGGCAGGGCCTGAGCTCTGGAAACACCATATATTTT. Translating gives CASSLTGQGLSSGNTIYF.